A single sample gave rise to the 10 T cell receptor beta chains below, sequenced in a study of blood T cell repertoires in COVID-19. The method was immunoSEQ multiplex PCR; TCRdb's version includes in-frame clones alone and lacks a portion of them. The table includes 250,000 or so clones, 85% to 90% detected once. The sequencing sample was made of PBMCs or T cells enriched from blood (not recorded which). Every receptor here comes from a man over 45 who had been exposed to COVID-19.

The chain uses TRBV4-1 and TRBJ2-1; 8 bases map to TRBD1. V lost 2 bases and J lost 5; bases outside the gene matches: 8. Germline values: CDR1 MGHRA, CDR2 YSYEKL. This CDR3 region has 16 residues. The CDR3 is CASSQSRGRGHNEQFF. For the CDR3, the DNA is TGCGCCAGCAGCCAATCTAGGGGCAGGGGGCACAATGAGCAGTTCTTC.

The chain has TRBV3-1 (or the pseudogene TRBV3-2) and TRBJ2-3, with D tentatively TRBD1 (5 bases). Germline lookup yields CDR1 LGHDT and CDR2 YNNKEL (reference sequence). V was shortened by 1 base and J by 2 bases, with 7 bases between the two germline ends. This CDR3 contains 14 residues. The DNA of the CDR3 is TGTGCCAGCAGCCAAGGACAGAACACAGATACGCAGTATTTT. Amino acids: CASSQGQNTDTQYF.

V and J are TRBV24-1 and TRBJ1-2; weak D call: TRBD1 (5 bases). Trimming stripped 4 bases from V and 1 base from J, with 9 bases between. Germline V gives CDR1 KGHDR, CDR2 SFDVKD. CDR3 length: 14 amino acids. The CDR3 DNA is TGTGCCACCAGTGACTACAGGAGTAACTATGGCTACACCTTC. Protein: CATSDYRSNYGYTF.

The chain uses TRBV5-1 and TRBJ2-1, with D perhaps TRBD2 (6 bases). Germline lookup yields CDR1 SGHRS and CDR2 YFSETQ. The CDR3 covers 13 residues. Trimming cost V 1 base and J 5 bases, with 7 bases left between them. CDR3 loop: CASSLWGDNEQFF. CDR3 nucleotides: TGCGCCAGCAGCTTGTGGGGGGACAATGAGCAGTTCTTC.

The chain joins TRBV27 to TRBJ2-5, with 8 bases that match TRBD2. Trimming took 4 bases from V and 5 from J; bases not matched to a gene: 6. The CDR3 spans 14 residues. Germline V gene data show CDR1 as MNHEY and CDR2 as SMNVEV (reference sequence). The CDR3 loop is CASSWLGRGETQYF. In nucleotides, the CDR3 is TGTGCCAGCAGTTGGCTCGGGAGGGGGGAGACCCAGTACTTC.

The rearrangement joins TRBV19 to TRBJ1-4, with unresolved D. Germline V gene sequence: CDR1 LNHDA, CDR2 SQIVND (reference sequence). This CDR3 has 13 residues. The V and J ends lost 9 bases and 0 bases respectively, with 8 bases between them. CDR3 in amino acids: CASSGTTNEKLFF. For the CDR3, the DNA is TGTGCCAGCTCCGGGACAACTAATGAAAAACTGTTTTTT.

The chain links TRBV28 to TRBJ1-2, with 11 bases identical to TRBD1. The trim removed 3 bases at V and 6 bases at J, leaving 6 bases unmatched. CDR3 length: 15 residues. The germline CDR1 and CDR2 sequences are MDHEN and SYDVKM. CDR3 nucleotide sequence: TGTGCCAGCAGTTTGGTTGGGACAGGGGGTGATGGCTACACCTTC. This encodes CASSLVGTGGDGYTF.

The CDR3 protein is CASSDEVAYEQYF. The DNA for the CDR3 is TGTGCCAGCAGTGATGAGGTCGCCTACGAGCAGTACTTC. J is TRBJ2-7 and V is TRBV6-1, with D uncertain. V was trimmed by 3 bases and J by 2 bases, leaving 8 bases between them. This CDR3 is 13 amino acids long. Germline values: CDR1 MNHNS, CDR2 SASEGT.

This rearrangement joins TRBV20-1 to TRBJ1-1; D remains unclear. V gave up 5 bases and J gave up 8 bases, with 12 bases separating them. CDR1 is DFQATT and CDR2 is SNEGSKA in the germline V gene (reference sequence). The length of the CDR3 is 11 residues. The CDR3 DNA sequence: TGCAGTGCTCCCCTTGTTCGGGAAGCTTTCTTT. Its protein product is CSAPLVREAFF.

The CDR3 region is CASRFRQGEIGGYGF. The CDR3 DNA is TGTGCAAGTCGCTTCAGACAGGGAGAAATAGGAGGGTATGGCTTT. The chain couples TRBV12-2 to TRBJ1-6; no DNA check was done on the table's D call, TRBD1. TRBV12-2 is assigned pseudogene status. This CDR3 has 15 amino acids.